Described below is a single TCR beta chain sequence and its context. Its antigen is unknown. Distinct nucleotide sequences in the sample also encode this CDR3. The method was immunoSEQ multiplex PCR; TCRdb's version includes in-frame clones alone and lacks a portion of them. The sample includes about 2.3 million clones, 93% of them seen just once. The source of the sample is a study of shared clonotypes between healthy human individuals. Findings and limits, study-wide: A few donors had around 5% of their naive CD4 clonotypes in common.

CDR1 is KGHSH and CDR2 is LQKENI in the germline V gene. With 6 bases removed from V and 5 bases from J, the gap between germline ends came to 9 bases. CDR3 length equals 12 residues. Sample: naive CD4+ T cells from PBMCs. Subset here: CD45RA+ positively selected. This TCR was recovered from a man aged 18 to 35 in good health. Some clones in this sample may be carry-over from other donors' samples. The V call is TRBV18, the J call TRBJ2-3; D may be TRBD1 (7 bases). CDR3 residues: CASSQGGDTQYF. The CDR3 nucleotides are TGTGCCAGCTCCCAGGGGGGAGATACGCAGTATTTT.